One and the same sample provided the 22 T cell receptor beta chains below, sequenced in a study of T cell responses to AZD1222 COVID-19 vaccine (dated by TCRdb to the early 2020s). The sample's time point label, in plain terms: baseline before first vaccination. The method behind the library was the immunoSEQ multiplex PCR assay. In its TCRdb copy, this immuneACCESS table keeps in-frame sequences only and misses some clones. Where compared with another copy, unresolved V genes explain less than half of these, and the others have no known cause. The sample has about 94,000 clones on record, 70% to 90% of them singletons. Jointly, the top ten make up about 14% of the sample. The sequencing here drew on peripheral blood, taken on day 0 of AZD1222 vaccination. Receptor source: an adult in good health.

The chain uses TRBV11-1 and TRBJ2-5, with TRBD2 identical over 7 bases. Unmatched junction bases numbered 1, after V lost 1 base and J lost 5 bases. Looked up from germline, CDR1 is SGHAT and CDR2 is FQDESV (reference sequence). The CDR3 sequence is 13 residues long. CDR3 protein: CASSLVGGETQYF. In DNA form, the CDR3 reads TGTGCCAGCAGCTTAGTGGGGGGGGAGACCCAGTACTTC.

This clone showed up just a few times. This chain links TRBV5-1 with TRBJ2-2, with D tentatively TRBD1 (6 bases). This CDR3 has 14 residues. With 7 bases removed from V and 0 bases from J, the gap between germline ends came to 10 bases. Germline V gene sequence: CDR1 SGHRS, CDR2 YFSETQ. CDR3 sequence: CASLGQTNTGELFF. As DNA, the CDR3 is TGCGCCAGCTTGGGACAAACGAACACCGGGGAGCTGTTTTTT.

The genes are TRBV5-6 and TRBJ2-1; D call uncertain. The CDR3 consists of 12 residues. The ends were cut back, 4 bases at V and 14 bases at J, with 16 bases in the middle. The germline V gene encodes CDR1 SGHDT and CDR2 YYEEEE. The CDR3: CASSARPGKEFF. The CDR3 nucleotides read TGTGCCAGCAGCGCCCGCCCGGGTAAGGAGTTCTTC.

This chain uses TRBV5-1 with TRBJ1-4; 7 positions agree with TRBD1. V was pared by 3 bases and J by 5 bases, with 4 bases of the junction left unmatched. Germline V gives CDR1 SGHRS, CDR2 YFSETQ. The CDR3 loop spans 14 amino acids. The CDR3 nucleotides are TGCGCCAGCAGCTACGGGACAGTGAATGAAAAACTGTTTTTT. The encoded protein is CASSYGTVNEKLFF.

The J gene is TRBJ1-5, the V gene TRBV5-8, with D possibly matching TRBD1 (5 bases). In germline, CDR1 is SGHTS, CDR2 YDEGEE. The V and J ends lost 4 bases and 11 bases respectively, with 16 bases between them. The CDR3 consists of 13 residues. The CDR3 region has the DNA TGTGCCAGCAGCCTGGACATCGGAAGGGCCCAGCATTTT. Its protein is CASSLDIGRAQHF.

This chain joins TRBV9 and TRBJ2-5, with D perhaps TRBD1 (6 bases). Trimming took 0 bases from V and 0 from J, leaving 6 bases between them. CDR1 is SGDLS, CDR2 YYNGEE, per germline. The CDR3 consists of 14 residues. CDR3 DNA: TGTGCCAGCAGCGTAGGGACAGACCAAGAGACCCAGTACTTC. This codes for CASSVGTDQETQYF.

About this clone: Sequence at one end of the junction differs from germline and may be a read error. This sequence joins TRBV27 and TRBJ2-6; 9 bases line up with TRBD1. Germline assignment: CDR1 MNHEY and CDR2 SMNVEV (reference sequence). This CDR3 comprises 18 residues. CDR3 protein: CASRAPRDVRTGVNVLTF. The CDR3 bases are TGTGCCAGCAGGGCCCCGAGGGACGTGCGGACAGGGGTCAACGTCCTGACTTTC.

The chain uses TRBV5-6 and TRBJ2-7; D not resolved. Germline CDR1 SGHDT, CDR2 YYEEEE. Trimming removed 0 bases from V and 4 bases from J, with 5 bases in between. The CDR3 runs 12 residues. CDR3 nucleotides: TGTGCCAGCAGCTTGGCCTCGTACGAGCAGTACTTC. Translating it yields CASSLASYEQYF.

This chain uses TRBV6-1 with TRBJ1-2, with D unresolved. This CDR3 has 14 amino acids. Germline loops: CDR1 MNHNS, CDR2 SASEGT. V shed 1 base and J shed 8 bases, with 14 bases lying between them. The chain's CDR3 is CASSEGPGSRGYTF. CDR3 coding DNA: TGTGCCAGCAGTGAAGGGCCCGGGAGTAGGGGCTACACCTTC.

This sequence joins TRBV19 and TRBJ1-6, with 11 bases identical to TRBD1. V trimming: 4 bases; J trimming: 7 bases; junction bases outside the gene matches: 6. This CDR3 region has 16 residues. Germline V gene lookup returns CDR1 LNHDA and CDR2 SQIVND (reference sequence). The CDR3 nucleotides read TGTGCCAGTAGTAGGACAGGGGGCGCAGGGAATTCACCCCTCCACTTT. Its protein is CASSRTGGAGNSPLHF.

The chain links TRBV19 to TRBJ1-1; 7 bases line up with TRBD1. The CDR3 runs to 15 residues. V was clipped by 8 bases and J by 0 bases; unmatched bases: 9. Per the germline V gene, CDR1 is LNHDA and CDR2 is SQIVND (reference sequence). CDR3 loop: CASSKGQLMNTEAFF. The CDR3 DNA reads as TGTGCCAGTTCTAAGGGACAGTTAATGAACACTGAAGCTTTCTTT. Based on the CDR3 plus reference TRBV19 and TRBJ1-1, the full variable domain is DGGITQSPKYLFRKEGQNVTLSCEQNLNHDAMYWYRQDPGQGLRLIYYSQIVNDFQKGDIAEGYSVSREKKESFPLTVTSAQKNPTAFYLCASSKGQLMNTEAFFGQGTRLTVV.

J is TRBJ1-6 and V is TRBV15, with TRBD1 as a possible D gene (5 bases). Germline V gene lookup returns CDR1 LNHNV and CDR2 YYDKDF (reference sequence). The CDR3 runs to 17 residues. V lost 0 bases, J lost 5 bases, and 14 bases lay in between. The CDR3 region has the DNA TGTGCCACCAGCAGAGAAATCGTGGGGACGGATAATTCACCCCTCCACTTT. The encoded protein is CATSREIVGTDNSPLHF.

This chain connects TRBV12-3 or TRBV12-4 to TRBJ1-1, with a tentative D call TRBD1 (5 bases). This CDR3 is 12 amino acids long. The V end was cut by 5 bases, the J end by 8 bases, with 12 bases between. The chain's CDR3 is CASSVGGIEAFF. CDR3 sequence (DNA): TGTGCCAGCAGTGTTGGGGGAATAGAAGCTTTCTTT.

The chain carries TRBV5-8 and TRBJ1-5, with D unclear. The CDR3 runs 13 residues. V lost 0 bases and J lost 6, with 7 bases in between. Germline-derived CDR1 and CDR2 are SGHTS and YDEGEE. The CDR3 loop reads CASSLGGSQPQHF. CDR3 sequence (DNA): TGTGCCAGCAGCTTGGGGGGATCTCAGCCCCAGCATTTT.

The chain links TRBV30 to TRBJ1-5; D gene ambiguous. The CDR3 consists of 13 residues. Trimming left V 2 bases short and J 0 bases short, with 5 bases between. The germline gives CDR1 GTSNPN, CDR2 SVGIG (reference sequence). The CDR3 reads CAWSPTSNQPQHF. In nucleotides, the CDR3 is TGTGCCTGGAGTCCGACTAGCAATCAGCCCCAGCATTTT.

The chain carries TRBV2 and TRBJ2-1; 7 positions match TRBD1. The CDR3 covers 14 residues. Germline-derived CDR1 and CDR2 are SNHLY and FYNNEI. After removal of 10 bases from V and 0 bases from J, the junction contained 6 bases not matched to a gene. CDR3 loop: CANSDRSSYNEQFF. CDR3 DNA: TGTGCCAACTCGGACAGGAGCTCCTACAATGAGCAGTTCTTC.

The rearrangement uses TRBV5-4 and TRBJ1-2, with TRBD1 matching over 8 bases. Per the germline V gene, CDR1 is SGHNT and CDR2 is YYREEE (reference sequence). The V segment lost 0 bases and the J segment 0 bases; nucleotides outside the gene matches: 1. The CDR3 is made up of 15 amino acids. CDR3 sequence (DNA): TGTGCCAGCAGCTTGGGCAGGGGGCCTAACTATGGCTACACCTTC. Translated, it gives CASSLGRGPNYGYTF.

This chain connects TRBV27 to TRBJ1-5; D not certain. Trimming removed 8 bases from V and 10 bases from J, with 15 bases in between. Germline loops: CDR1 MNHEY, CDR2 SMNVEV (reference sequence). This CDR3 has 12 amino acids. CDR3 nucleotide sequence: TGTGCCAGCGCGTATTGGGGTGGTCCCCAGCATTTT. Its translation: CASAYWGGPQHF.

In this sample, this clone turned up a few times. The chain couples TRBV30 to TRBJ1-2; 9 nucleotides agree with TRBD1. V was pared by 7 bases and J by 7 bases, with 4 bases of the junction left unmatched. This CDR3 comprises 11 residues. The V gene's germline CDR1 is GTSNPN and CDR2 SVGIG (reference sequence). The DNA of the CDR3 is TGTGCCTTAGGACAGGGGTCTGGCTACACCTTC. It specifies CALGQGSGYTF.

The genes are TRBV4-2 and TRBJ2-3; 9 bases fit TRBD2. Germline loops: CDR1 LGHNA, CDR2 YNFKEQ. V shed 3 bases, J shed 4 bases, and the junction held 8 bases outside the gene matches. This CDR3 region has 16 residues. This chain's CDR3 is CASSQVRGGPADTQYF. The CDR3 DNA reads as TGTGCCAGCAGCCAGGTGCGGGGGGGCCCTGCAGATACGCAGTATTTT.

The CDR3 is CASSPPGQGNWKLFF. CDR3 DNA: TGTGCCAGCAGCCCACCGGGACAGGGGAACTGGAAACTGTTTTTT. The V and J genes are TRBV6-5 and TRBJ1-4; 10 bases match TRBD1. J lost 11 bases, V lost 6 bases, and 12 bases had no gene match. Germline CDR1 reads MNHEY; CDR2 reads SVGAGI. The CDR3 is made up of 15 amino acids.

This sequence joins TRBV27 and TRBJ2-1; 7 bases are a match to TRBD2. CDR1 MNHEY and CDR2 SMNVEV come from the germline V gene (reference sequence). The length of the CDR3 is 16 residues. Losses at the gene ends were 3 bases for V and 0 bases for J; bases not matched to a gene: 5. In DNA form, the CDR3 reads TGTGCCAGCAGTTTCGGGGGGTCAAGCTCCTACAATGAGCAGTTCTTC. Amino acids: CASSFGGSSSYNEQFF.